The clone carrying this T cell receptor (beta chain) has at least ten counts. The lymph nodes were axillary draining lymph nodes from breast cancer patients. This entry comes from a study of breast tumors, draining lymph nodes, adjacent tissues. Using its own MiXCR run on the multiplex PCR reads, TCRdb lists one record per CDR3 protein. The sample has 180,000 or so distinct CDR3 sequences, about 32% seen once. The CDR3 runs 14 residues. J lost 8 bases, V lost 6 bases, and 10 bases had no gene match. Looked up from germline, CDR1 is SGHVS and CDR2 is FQNEAQ. The V call is TRBV7-8, the J call TRBJ1-2, with 9 bases lining up with TRBD1. The sample consisted of axillary lymph node tissue. The origin of this receptor is a female donor with breast cancer. Some clones in this sample may be carry-over from other donors' samples. Written as DNA, the CDR3 is TGTGCCAGCAGTTTTACCGGGACAGGGAACGGCTACACCTTC. Its translation: CASSFTGTGNGYTF.